The rows below give T cell receptor beta chains drawn from one sample of a study of cytomegalovirus exposure and HLA in healthy donors. Repertoires were generated with immunoSEQ multiplex PCR, while TCRdb's copy carries only in-frame clones and drops some. The data contain about 43,000 clones, roughly 80% of them singletons. Sample: PBMCs. The receptor set was obtained from a middle-aged man in good health and CMV-seronegative. The CDR3 runs from the conserved cysteine through the conserved F or W. A D gene is named only where the DNA matches it firmly. Clone size is shown for a subset of rows, as once, few, many or a class of expanded clone.

j_call clone_size d_call v_call cdr3_nt cdr3_aa
TRBJ1-2 - - TRBV5-1 TGCGCCAGCCCTTTGAATTGGGCTTATAACTATGGCTACACCTTC CASPLNWAYNYGYTF
TRBJ2-7 - TRBD1 TRBV7-2 TGTGCCAGCAGGTTAAGTGACAGGGGGCTCTACGAGCAGTACTTC CASRLSDRGLYEQYF
TRBJ1-6 - TRBD1 TRBV4-3 TGCGCCAGCAGCCAAGAGGATAGGGACAGGGGTTCACCCCTCCACTTT CASSQEDRDRGSPLHF
TRBJ2-5 - TRBD2 TRBV27 TGTGCCAGCAGCGCAAAACCGCTAGCGGGAACACAAGAGACCCAGTACTTC CASSAKPLAGTQETQYF
TRBJ2-5 - - TRBV5-4 TGTGCCAGCAGCTTGGGGCCACCCCAGGGGACCCAGTACTTC CASSLGPPQGTQYF
TRBJ1-5 - - TRBV7-2 TGTGCCAGCAGCCTGGCGGTTAGCAATCAGCCCCAGCATTTT CASSLAVSNQPQHF
TRBJ2-7 - TRBD1 TRBV2 TGTGCCAGCAGTGAGGACAGGGAAAGGTCCTACGAGCAGTACTTC CASSEDRERSYEQYF
TRBJ2-5 - TRBD2 TRBV10-3 TGTGCCATCAGTGAAGCGCTAGCGGGCCGATCCCAGTACTTC CAISEALAGRSQYF
TRBJ2-3 - - TRBV13 TGTGCCAGCAGCTTTATCGGGGATGCAGATACGCAGTATTTT CASSFIGDADTQYF
TRBJ1-2 - - TRBV2 TGTGCCAGCAAGATCCGACAGAACTATGGCTACACCTTC CASKIRQNYGYTF
TRBJ2-3 - TRBD2 TRBV4-2 TGTGCCAGCAGCCAACTAGCGGAGAACCCAGATACGCAGTATTTT CASSQLAENPDTQYF
TRBJ1-6 once - TRBV5-3 TGTGCCAGAAGCTTCAAACAGGGAAGGCACCACTCACCCCTCCACTTT CARSFKQGRHHSPLHF
TRBJ2-2 - TRBD1 TRBV30 TGTGCCTGGAGTGTACAGGGGGATAACACCGGGGAGCTGTTTTTT CAWSVQGDNTGELFF
TRBJ1-5 - - TRBV5-1 TGCGCCAGCAGCTTGGAGGGCAGGGCCCCCGATCAGCCCCAGCATTTT CASSLEGRAPDQPQHF
TRBJ1-2 - - TRBV30 TGTGCCTGGAGTAGGCAGGGGAGATTTTATGGCTACACCTTC CAWSRQGRFYGYTF
TRBJ2-1 - - TRBV7-2 TGTGCCAGCAGCCCCCACTCTGACGGGTACAATGAGCAGTTCTTC CASSPHSDGYNEQFF
TRBJ2-1 - - TRBV5-6 TGTGCCAGCAGCTTGGACTCTTCCCGGAATGAGCAGTTCTTC CASSLDSSRNEQFF
TRBJ1-3 - TRBD1 TRBV5-1 TGCGCCAGCAGCAAGGGACAGGGGCCAGACACCATATATTTT CASSKGQGPDTIYF
TRBJ2-2 - - TRBV19 TGTGCCAGCAGACAGCCGGGGAACACCGGGGAGCTGTTTTTT CASRQPGNTGELFF